The following is a T cell receptor (beta chain) sequence with its context. Its target antigen remains unknown. No much larger clone is present one base from it, and per-base qualities are unavailable. Hyperthyroidism was defined as stable when no progression to ophthalmopathy occurred within 18 months of follow-up. Hyperthyroidism patients were newly diagnosed, were aged 18 to 65 years, and had a disease duration under 2 months. Anyone with other autoimmune diseases, uncontrolled infections, pregnancy or lactation was excluded from the study. Diagnosis was based on clinical symptoms, serum thyroxine, TRAb, thyroid ultrasound and orbital computed tomography. Using Ficoll-Paque density gradient centrifugation, PBMCs were isolated from 10 ml of fresh peripheral blood. Total RNA was extracted with Trizol reagent and quality-checked on an Agilent 2100 Bioanalyzer. TCR beta CDR3 regions were amplified from RNA transcripts for repertoire sequencing. A first-round RT-PCR used HTBI primers with the Qiagen OneStep RT-PCR kit, followed by a second-round multiplex PCR, size selection and purification. Sequencing of the libraries was carried out on an Illumina HiSeq2000 in paired-end mode with 100 bp reads. The published analysis was carried out like this. SOAPnuke was used to process the reads, removing any read that contained adapters or uncalled bases, had a mean Phred below 15, or lacked an exact match to the constant primer or identifier. COPE v1.2.5 was used to merge the high-quality paired reads. Unique nucleotide sequences were defined as clonotypes and aligned to IMGT TRB V, D and J references using MiTCR v1.1. Analysis was restricted to V-J combinations with a frequency above 0.0001, which covered 99.2% of repertoires. For each V-J combination, a TCR clonal expansion and chaos score was defined as the ratio of F50 clonal expansion to chaos observed in the TCRdist matrix. Welch's t-statistics and random forest were used to reduce the features to 10 to 15 V-J combinations, which were then used as input to a naive Bayes classifier. Thyroid-blood repertoire similarity was quantified with the Morisita-Horn index. Using fastp at Q25 and MiXCR, TCRdb reprocessed the public reads and kept productive beta chains. Every entry covers one CDR3 protein and lists the most common genes and DNA from its rows. The V and J calls reflect TCRdb's pipeline rather than the authors' work. The sample includes 680,000 or so distinct CDR3 sequences, with 20% to 25% observed a single time. Around 6.5% of the sample goes to the ten largest clones.

The data stem from a study of Graves' ophthalmopathy and Graves' hyperthyroidism (dated 2018 in TCRdb). Notes on the research overall: Peripheral blood samples were taken at the time of initial diagnosis, before any treatment was given. To tell Graves' ophthalmopathy apart from Graves' hyperthyroidism, and to predict which patients would progress to ophthalmopathy, the study relied on TCR beta repertoire signatures. In total, 135 blood samples were TCR-sequenced: approximately 40 ophthalmopathy, approximately 80 hyperthyroidism and some 17 hyperthyroidism-to-ophthalmopathy patients. To explore V-J signatures that separate ophthalmopathy from hyperthyroidism, a discovery set of approximately 100 patients was enrolled, consisting of 40 to 45 with ophthalmopathy and roughly 57 with stable hyperthyroidism. An independent validation cohort comprised 18 hyperthyroidism patients and 15 to 17 patients who later progressed from hyperthyroidism to ophthalmopathy. In roughly 6 hyperthyroidism patients, T-cell repertoires of thyroid tissue and blood were compared. Following sample collection, hyperthyroidism patients were given methimazole at a starting dose of 30 mg daily, and ophthalmopathy patients were given high-dose intravenous methylprednisolone. The roughly 100 discovery patients were randomly divided into training and test sets at a 7:3 ratio. Study-wide conclusions, independent of this receptor: Sample size was not statistically predetermined, and group allocation was not concealed from the investigators. In validation, the model predicted ophthalmopathy progression with about 71% sensitivity and 72% to 80% specificity; 12 predicted patients were CT-confirmed with GO in a median of approximately six months. Most of the expanded thyroid clonotypes with a frequency above 0.001 were also detected in blood, and it was suggested that the thyroid immune response may be reflected by blood repertoires. In cross-validation, the 13-signature model distinguished ophthalmopathy from stable hyperthyroidism with 87.88% sensitivity and about 81% specificity, while in the test set the corresponding values were roughly 80% and 75%.

Including cysteine and phenylalanine, the CDR3 has 13 amino acids. The DNA shown is the 39-base CDR3, in frame from base 1. The junction shows trimming of 1 base on V and 1 base on J, plus 8 bases between the germline ends. The germline V gene encodes CDR1 SQVTM and CDR2 ANQGSEA. What was sequenced was peripheral blood. This receptor was taken from a woman aged 18-30 years with stable Graves' hyperthyroidism. Some clones in this sample may be carry-over from other donors' samples. Donor details come from another sample of the same person, matched by shared clones. This chain joins TRBV29-1 to TRBJ2-7, with no reliable assignment of the D segment. The sequence in DNA is TGCAGCGTTGAAGTGGTTACTTCCTACGAGCAGTACTTC. It specifies CSVEVVTSYEQYF.